Detailed here is one TCR beta chain. The repertoire was sequenced with immunoSEQ multiplex PCR; TCRdb's copy has only in-frame clones and lacks some. The data contain fewer than 200,000 clones, more than 65% of them seen just once; the ten biggest clones take up 15%. In Cohort 3, a recovered donor had either two negative PCRs, clearance, or symptom resolution. The sample comes from a study of blood T cell repertoires in COVID-19. V dropped 2 bases and J dropped 4; count of bases not matched to a gene: 3. The CDR3 contains 14 residues. Per the germline V gene, CDR1 is SGHRS and CDR2 is YFSETQ. This receptor was identified in a man aged 50 to 59 who had recovered from COVID-19. This chain joins TRBV5-1 and TRBJ2-3; 8 nucleotides align to TRBD2. The sequencing sample was made of PBMCs or T cells enriched from blood (not recorded which). This chain's CDR3 is CASSLAGASDTQYF. The CDR3 DNA is TGCGCCAGCAGCTTAGCGGGGGCCTCAGATACGCAGTATTTT.